These 6 T cell receptor beta chains came from one sample sequenced in a study of Ad26.COV2.S vaccination and SARS-CoV-2 variants. Here immunoSEQ multiplex PCR was the method, and the copy in TCRdb shows in-frame clones only, minus some. The sample contains roughly 400,000 clones, 90% of which appear only once. Treatment described: 19 received Ad26.COV2.S at low or high dose, single or two shots; roughly 5 received placebo; per-sample allocation not given. Sampling took place 63 days after the first vaccine or placebo injection. This specimen consisted of peripheral blood, obtained in a trial of Ad26.COV2.S vaccine versus placebo. The origin of the receptors is a person aged 18 to 65 who received the Ad26.COV2.S COVID-19 vaccine or a placebo.

Remarks on this clone: A junction boundary mismatches the germline segment, possibly from a read error. Other DNA sequences in this sample translate to the same CDR3. The chain links TRBV9 to TRBJ2-7, with 7 positions matching TRBD1. Germline V gene lookup returns CDR1 SGDLS and CDR2 YYNGEE. This CDR3 is built from 14 residues. The CDR3 protein is CASSVDNRGHEQYF. For the CDR3, the DNA is TGTGCCAGCAGTGTAGACAACAGGGGCCACGAGCAGTACTTC.

The chain uses TRBV20-1 and TRBJ1-4, with D uncertain. Trimming removed 6 bases from V and 3 bases from J, with 2 bases in between. Germline loops: CDR1 DFQATT, CDR2 SNEGSKA (reference sequence). The CDR3 loop spans 10 amino acids. This CDR3 reads CSAPNEKLFF. CDR3 in DNA: TGCAGTGCCCCTAATGAAAAACTGTTTTTT.

The chain uses TRBV27 and TRBJ2-2; the D is unclear. This CDR3 has 16 amino acids. The germline V and J ends were trimmed by 0 bases and 1 base, with 9 bases remaining between them. Germline V gene lookup returns CDR1 MNHEY and CDR2 SMNVEV (reference sequence). In DNA, the CDR3 is TGTGCCAGCAGTTTATCAGCTGGGTGGAACACCGGGGAGCTGTTTTTT. Amino acids: CASSLSAGWNTGELFF.

This clone showed up just once. The chain uses TRBV7-8 and TRBJ2-7; D gene ambiguous. The V and J ends lost 1 base and 6 bases respectively, with 10 bases between them. Germline loops: CDR1 SGHVS, CDR2 FQNEAQ. The CDR3 sequence is 13 residues long. The chain's CDR3 is CASSLGLQVEQYF. CDR3 DNA sequence: TGTGCCAGCAGCTTAGGGCTCCAGGTCGAGCAGTACTTC.

The V gene is TRBV3-1 (or the pseudogene TRBV3-2), the J gene TRBJ2-1, with 10 positions matching TRBD2. Germline lookup yields CDR1 LGHDT and CDR2 YNNKEL (reference sequence). Trimming at V came to 4 bases and at J to 7 bases, leaving 10 bases not matched to a gene. CDR3 length equals 16 residues. CDR3 protein: CASSLPSGRALNEQFF. CDR3 in DNA: TGTGCCAGCAGCCTCCCGAGCGGGAGGGCCTTGAATGAGCAGTTCTTC.

Regarding this clone: The identical CDR3 is also encoded by other nucleotide sequences in the sample. The chain links TRBV9 to TRBJ2-7; 7 positions match TRBD2. Germline V gene sequence: CDR1 SGDLS, CDR2 YYNGEE. The V and J ends lost 2 bases and 0 bases, in that order; junction bases with no gene match: 2. There are 14 residues in the CDR3. The CDR3 coding sequence is TGTGCCAGCAGCGTTGGCGGGAGCTCCTACGAGCAGTACTTC. Amino acid sequence: CASSVGGSSYEQYF.